This TCR beta chain was documented in a study of beta chain features in type 1 diabetes (dated by TCRdb to the late 2010s). Regarding the complete study: Mean age, gender distribution, total cell number and subset yield did not differ between patients and healthy donors. Naive and central memory subsets were obtained from all 30 or so donors, but regulatory and stem cell-like memory subsets were isolated from only 8 patients and roughly eight healthy donors. In the study, TCRB repertoires of sorted circulating CD4+ T cell subsets from recently diagnosed type 1 diabetes patients were compared with those of matched healthy donors. A total of just under 110,000,000 sorted cells were examined across all samples, and RNA yield correlated strongly with the number of cells per subset.

General conclusions and limits of the study: Shorter templates might be favored by PCR, yet because patient and control samples were amplified and corrected together, any such skew would affect both groups equally. Naive, central memory and regulatory TCRB repertoires appeared to be more similar among patients than among healthy donors. A moderate but significant shortening of TCRB CDR3 length was observed in type 1 diabetes patients in all four CD4+ subsets. Because cDNA rather than genomic DNA was sequenced, highly expressing activated cells could have been over-represented, although no difference in activation and CD3 levels was found between groups. At VDJ recombination sites, type 1 diabetes patients had fewer insertions and more deleted nucleotides, which implies abnormalities in thymic rearrangement. Because the HLA sub-analyses included only small numbers of individuals, any influence of HLA type on TCRB rearrangement was left unresolved.

All of the isolated RNA was reverse transcribed with the High Capacity cDNA Reverse Transcription Kit, so expressed TCRB transcripts were sequenced. Deep immunoSEQ sequencing was applied to naive, central memory and regulatory T cell samples, giving an average of about 3.57 million total reads per sample. Sorted cells were lysed in RLT buffer, and RNA was extracted using DNase-treated RNeasy Micro or Mini kits according to cell number. Each cell subset was processed separately to prevent cross-contamination, with patient and healthy donor samples processed together. The immunoSEQ multiplex PCR was used to amplify TCRB sequences from cDNA, generating 87-bp fragments that spanned the CDR3 region. Sequencing of the amplicons was done on the Illumina HiSeq platform. The authors' pipeline ran thus. Synthetic template baselines were used to correct PCR bias computationally, reads within Hamming distance 2 were collapsed together, and singletons that could not be merged were discarded. Reads were aligned to IMGT to assign V, D and J genes, CDR3 length, and insertions or deletions at six rearrangement sites. Within each subset, clonotype counts were normalized to the number of sorted cells before true diversity and Gini coefficients were calculated with the tcR R package. Repertoire sharing was quantified using the overlap coefficient calculated on TCRB nucleotide sequences. Out-of-frame TCRB sequences from naive cells were analyzed to stand in for the pre-selection repertoire. Sourced from immuneACCESS, this table was stored by TCRdb with only in-frame sequences that have V and J called. A share of the clones is absent; for the studies checked, an unresolved V gene accounts for under half, and the remainder has no known explanation. The V and J calls and the clone size are those of that table, but D and trimming were determined from the DNA. This sample comprises approximately 730,000 clones, around an eighth of them detected only once. Approximately 0.02% of the sample goes to the ten largest clones.

The junction shows trimming of 1 base on V and 4 bases on J, and the gene matches do not reach 4 bases of it. The CDR3 runs 15 amino acids, cysteine and phenylalanine included. Here the CDR3 DNA is all that survives: 45 bases in frame from base 1. Via the germline V gene (reference sequence), CDR1 is LNHNV and CDR2 YYDKDF. This clone was seen a handful of times. This clone's antigen is unknown. Base qualities are not at hand, and no much larger clone is one base apart. A single peripheral blood draw of 95 to 150 mL on average was collected from each donor into heparinised tubes. A BD FACSAria II was used to sort naive, central memory, regulatory and stem cell-like memory CD4+ T cells with a panel that included CD45RO, CCR7, CD25, CD127, CD95 and CD27. Every sorted population had a purity above 95%. PBMCs were isolated right away by Lymphoprep density gradient centrifugation and were stained directly, without culture. So that batch effects would be minimized, each experiment stained and sorted samples in pairs, pairing one healthy donor with one patient.

This TCR came from a man younger than 30 with type 1 diabetes. Material: naive CD4+ T cells from blood. This specimen's cell subset or site label, interpreted: true naive CD4+ T cells. The chain couples TRBV15 to TRBJ2-4; TRBD1 fits 7 bases in the junction. The DNA is TGTGCCACCAGCAGAGCTGGGACAGCGAAAAACATTCAGTACTTC. Its protein is CATSRAGTAKNIQYF.